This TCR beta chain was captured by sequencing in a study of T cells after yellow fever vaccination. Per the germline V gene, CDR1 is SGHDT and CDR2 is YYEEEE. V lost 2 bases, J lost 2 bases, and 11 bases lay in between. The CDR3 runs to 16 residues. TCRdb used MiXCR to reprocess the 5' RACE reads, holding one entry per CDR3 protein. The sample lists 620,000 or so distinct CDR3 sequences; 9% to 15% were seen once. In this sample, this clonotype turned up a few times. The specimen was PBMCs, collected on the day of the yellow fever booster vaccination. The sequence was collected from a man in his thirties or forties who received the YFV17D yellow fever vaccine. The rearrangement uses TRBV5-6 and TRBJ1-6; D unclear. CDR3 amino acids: CASSFGPEAYNSPLHF. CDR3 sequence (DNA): TGTGCCAGCAGCTTCGGACCTGAGGCCTATAATTCACCCCTCCACTTT.